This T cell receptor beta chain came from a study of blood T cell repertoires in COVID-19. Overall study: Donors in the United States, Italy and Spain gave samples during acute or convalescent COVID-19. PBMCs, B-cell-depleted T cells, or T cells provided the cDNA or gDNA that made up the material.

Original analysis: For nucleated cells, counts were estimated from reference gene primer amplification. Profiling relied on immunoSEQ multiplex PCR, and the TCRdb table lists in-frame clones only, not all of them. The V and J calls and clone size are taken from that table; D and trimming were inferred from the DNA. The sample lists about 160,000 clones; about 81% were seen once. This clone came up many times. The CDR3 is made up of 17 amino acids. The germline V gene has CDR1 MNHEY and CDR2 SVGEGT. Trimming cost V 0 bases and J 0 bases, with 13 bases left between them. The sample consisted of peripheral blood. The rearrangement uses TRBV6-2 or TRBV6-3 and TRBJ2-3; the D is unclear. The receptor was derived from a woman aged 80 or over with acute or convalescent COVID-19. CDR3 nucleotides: TGTGCCAGCAGTTACTCGATCGGGTTCTCGAGCACAGATACGCAGTATTTT. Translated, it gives CASSYSIGFSSTDTQYF.